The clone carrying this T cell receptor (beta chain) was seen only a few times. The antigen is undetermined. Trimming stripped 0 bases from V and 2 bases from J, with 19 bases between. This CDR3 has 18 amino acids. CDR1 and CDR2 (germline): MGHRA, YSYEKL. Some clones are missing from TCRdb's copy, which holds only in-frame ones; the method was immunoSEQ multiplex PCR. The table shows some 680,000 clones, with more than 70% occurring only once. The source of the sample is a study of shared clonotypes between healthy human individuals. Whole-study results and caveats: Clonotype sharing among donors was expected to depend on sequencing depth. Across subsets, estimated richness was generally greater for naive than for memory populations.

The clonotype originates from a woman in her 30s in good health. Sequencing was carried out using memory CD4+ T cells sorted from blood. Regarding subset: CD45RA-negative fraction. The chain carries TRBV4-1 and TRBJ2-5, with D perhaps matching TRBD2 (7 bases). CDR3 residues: CASSQEGGRFLNQETQYF. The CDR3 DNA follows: TGCGCCAGCAGCCAAGAGGGGGGGCGCTTCCTCAATCAAGAGACCCAGTACTTC.